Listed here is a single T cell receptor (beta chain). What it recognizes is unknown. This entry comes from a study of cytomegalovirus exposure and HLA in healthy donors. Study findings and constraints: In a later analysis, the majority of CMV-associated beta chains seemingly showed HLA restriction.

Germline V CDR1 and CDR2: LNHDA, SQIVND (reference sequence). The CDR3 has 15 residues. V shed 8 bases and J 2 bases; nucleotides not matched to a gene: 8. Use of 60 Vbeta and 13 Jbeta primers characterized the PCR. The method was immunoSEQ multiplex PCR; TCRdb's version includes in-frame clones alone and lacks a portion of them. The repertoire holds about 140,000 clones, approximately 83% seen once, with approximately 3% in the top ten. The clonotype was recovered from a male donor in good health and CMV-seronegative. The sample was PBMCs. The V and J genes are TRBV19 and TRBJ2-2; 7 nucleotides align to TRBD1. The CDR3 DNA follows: TGTGCCAGTCAATGGGACAGACTAAACACCGGGGAGCTGTTTTTT. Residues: CASQWDRLNTGELFF.